The 27 T cell receptor beta chains presented below share a single source sample, sequenced in a study of beta chain features in type 1 diabetes. Findings and limits, study-wide: When Type 1 diabetes patients were examined, their TCRB CDR3s proved moderately but significantly shorter in all four CD4+ subsets.

The whole isolated RNA underwent reverse transcription, so sequencing captured expressed TCRB transcripts. Clones were read by immunoSEQ multiplex PCR, and TCRdb kept only the in-frame ones, dropping some. The table includes some 45,000 clones, approximately 72% detected once. No antigens are known for them. Sequencing was performed on Tregs from blood. The receptors shown here come from a woman aged 18-35 years with type 1 diabetes.

V usage is TRBV4-3 and J usage is TRBJ2-1, with TRBD2 matching 7 bases. The CDR3 contains 17 residues. Trimming took 4 bases from V and 4 from J; bases not matched to a gene: 13. Germline lookup yields CDR1 LGHNA and CDR2 YSLEER. CDR3 loop: CASSPLKGLADYNEQFF. In DNA, the CDR3 is TGCGCCAGCAGCCCTTTAAAAGGGCTAGCGGATTACAATGAGCAGTTCTTC.

The rearrangement links TRBV7-3 to TRBJ2-1; 9 nucleotides match TRBD2. There are 16 residues in the CDR3. Germline loops: CDR1 SGHTA, CDR2 FQGTGA. V was pared by 8 bases and J by 5 bases, with 13 bases of the junction left unmatched. DNA of the CDR3: TGTGCCAGCGGGCCGAGCGGGGGGTACTACCACAATGAGCAGTTCTTC. It codes for CASGPSGGYYHNEQFF. Full variable domain (missing parts from reference TRBV7-3 and TRBJ2-1): GAGVSQTPSNKVTEKGKYVELRCDPISGHTALYWYRQSLGQGPEFLIYFQGTGAADDSGLPNDRFFAVRPEGSVSTLKIQRTERGDSAVYLCASGPSGGYYHNEQFFGPGTRLTVL.

The chain is built from TRBV19 and TRBJ2-1, with TRBD1 as a possible D gene (5 bases). The V gene lost 7 bases and the J gene lost 8 bases, with 12 bases spanning the gap. The V gene's germline CDR1 is LNHDA and CDR2 SQIVND (reference sequence). The CDR3 extends over 12 amino acids. CDR3 DNA sequence: TGTGCCAGTACCCAGGGTATAGATGAGCAGTTCTTC. Protein: CASTQGIDEQFF. Using reference TRBV19 and TRBJ2-1 for the parts outside the CDR3, the full variable domain is DGGITQSPKYLFRKEGQNVTLSCEQNLNHDAMYWYRQDPGQGLRLIYYSQIVNDFQKGDIAEGYSVSREKKESFPLTVTSAQKNPTAFYLCASTQGIDEQFFGPGTRLTVL.

J is TRBJ2-1 and V is TRBV4-3; perhaps TRBD2 as D (5 bases). This CDR3 has 16 amino acids. V lost 0 bases and J lost 3, with 12 bases in between. Germline CDR1 reads LGHNA; CDR2 reads YSLEER. CDR3 in DNA: TGCGCCAGCAGCCAAGACGCGGGTTTAGGCTACAATGAGCAGTTCTTC. Translated: CASSQDAGLGYNEQFF.

V gene TRBV28 combines with J gene TRBJ2-3; D is uncertain. The CDR3 contains 14 residues. V was clipped by 7 bases and J by 1 base, with 12 bases between them. Looked up from germline, CDR1 is MDHEN and CDR2 is SYDVKM. CDR3 bases: TGTGCCAGCAACAGCATCCGAGGCACAGATACGCAGTATTTT. It is translated as CASNSIRGTDTQYF.

V usage is TRBV7-9 and J usage is TRBJ1-2, with D uncertain. Trimming left V 4 bases short and J 12 bases short, with 3 bases between. CDR3 length equals 8 residues. From germline, CDR1 is SEHNR and CDR2 FQNEAQ (reference sequence). The CDR3 DNA reads TGTGCCAGCAGCTGGCACACCTTC. Its translation is CASSWHTF.

The V call is TRBV7-2, the J call TRBJ1-4; possible D gene TRBD1, 5 bases. V was cut by 6 bases and J by 3 bases, with 11 bases left in between. Germline loops: CDR1 SGHTA, CDR2 FQGNSA. This CDR3 spans 14 amino acids. Written as DNA, the CDR3 is TGTGCCAGCAGTCCCGGGGGGGCTAATGAAAAACTGTTTTTT. This encodes CASSPGGANEKLFF.

This chain joins TRBV9 and TRBJ2-5; 9 bases map to TRBD2. Germline V gene lookup returns CDR1 SGDLS and CDR2 YYNGEE. CDR3 length: 15 amino acids. V was clipped by 0 bases and J by 3 bases; unmatched bases: 3. In nucleotides, the CDR3 is TGTGCCAGCAGCGTAGGGTTAGCGGGGGAAGAGACCCAGTACTTC. Protein sequence: CASSVGLAGEETQYF. Based on the CDR3 plus reference TRBV9 and TRBJ2-5, the full variable domain is DSGVTQTPKHLITATGQRVTLRCSPRSGDLSVYWYQQSLDQGLQFLIQYYNGEERAKGNILERFSAQQFPDLHSELNLSSLELGDSALYFCASSVGLAGEETQYFGPGTRLLVL.

The chain employs TRBV5-4 and TRBJ1-5, with 7 bases fitting TRBD1. Germline lookup yields CDR1 SGHNT and CDR2 YYREEE (reference sequence). Trimming cost V 4 bases and J 2 bases; bases outside gene matches: 3. The CDR3 is 14 amino acids. In nucleotides, the CDR3 is TGTGCCAGCAGCCCCGGGACAGGCAATCAGCCCCAGCATTTT. Protein product: CASSPGTGNQPQHF. Full variable domain (remainder filled in from reference TRBV5-4 and TRBJ1-5): ETGVTQSPTHLIKTRGQQVTLRCSSQSGHNTVSWYQQALGQGPQFIFQYYREEENGRGNFPPRFSGLQFPNYSSELNVNALELDDSALYLCASSPGTGNQPQHFGDGTRLSIL.

V is TRBV11-2 and J is TRBJ1-3, with no clear D. This CDR3 spans 14 amino acids. The V end lost 4 bases, the J end lost 0 bases, and 7 bases lay between the germline ends. Germline V CDR1 and CDR2: SGHAT, FQNNGV. The CDR3 DNA sequence: TGTGCCAGCAGCTCCGAGGTCTCTGGAAACACCATATATTTT. Translation gives CASSSEVSGNTIYF.

This clone was picked up one time. The rearrangement uses TRBV4-1 and TRBJ2-1; 8 nucleotides match TRBD2. After removal of 2 bases from V and 15 bases from J, the junction contained 12 bases not matched to a gene. Germline values: CDR1 MGHRA, CDR2 YSYEKL. The CDR3 runs 14 residues. The CDR3 region is CASSQMRGTSIMFF. CDR3 nucleotide sequence: TGCGCCAGCAGCCAAATGCGAGGGACTAGTATTATGTTCTTC.

The CDR3 loop reads CASSTRTAQETQYF. CDR3 coding DNA: TGTGCCAGCAGCACCAGGACAGCGCAAGAGACCCAGTACTTC. This chain connects TRBV7-9 to TRBJ2-5, with D possibly being TRBD1 (6 bases). Per the germline V gene, CDR1 is SEHNR and CDR2 is FQNEAQ (reference sequence). V lost 5 bases and J lost 2, with 12 bases in between. The CDR3 has 14 residues.

By sample fraction, this clone is medium-sized (0.01 to 0.1%). The gene calls are TRBV30 and TRBJ2-3; 8 bases match TRBD2. Germline loops: CDR1 GTSNPN, CDR2 SVGIG (reference sequence). The CDR3 runs 14 residues. V lost 6 bases to trimming and J lost 1 base; unmatched junction nucleotides: 6. CDR3 in amino acids: CACRRGARTDTQYF. In nucleotides, the CDR3 is TGTGCCTGCAGGCGGGGGGCACGCACAGATACGCAGTATTTT.

V is TRBV5-1 and J is TRBJ2-4, with D perhaps matching TRBD2 (5 bases). V gave up 4 bases and J gave up 0 bases, with 8 bases separating them. The CDR3 extends over 14 amino acids. The germline V gene encodes CDR1 SGHRS and CDR2 YFSETQ. The chain's CDR3 is CASSEGLAKNIQYF. DNA of the CDR3: TGCGCCAGCAGCGAAGGACTAGCCAAAAACATTCAGTACTTC. The complete variable domain, with remaining parts taken from reference TRBV5-1 and TRBJ2-4, reads KAGVTQTPRYLIKTRGQQVTLSCSPISGHRSVSWYQQTPGQGLQFLFEYFSETQRNKGNFPGRFSGRQFSNSRSEMNVSTLELGDSALYLCASSEGLAKNIQYFGAGTRLSVL.

This chain connects TRBV5-1 to TRBJ2-7; D remains ambiguous. In germline, CDR1 is SGHRS, CDR2 YFSETQ. The V end was cut by 0 bases, the J end by 7 bases, with 8 bases between. There are 12 residues in the CDR3. The CDR3 is CASSLVNGEQYF. CDR3 coding DNA: TGCGCCAGCAGCTTGGTGAACGGGGAGCAGTACTTC.

The chain is built from TRBV19 and TRBJ2-5; TRBD2 matches 8 bases. The J call may be faulty, since TRBJ2-7 better matches the DNA end. The CDR3 extends over 20 amino acids. CDR1 is LNHDA, CDR2 SQIVND, per germline (reference sequence). The CDR3 here is CASSIRIAGGPLKPNGEQYF. CDR3 sequence (DNA): TGTGCCAGTAGTATAAGGATCGCGGGGGGCCCCCTCAAACCTAATGGCGAGCAGTACTTC.

This clone was recorded a few times. This chain connects TRBV6-1 to TRBJ1-5; D not resolved. CDR1 is MNHNS and CDR2 is SASEGT in the germline V gene. V was clipped by 7 bases and J by 1 base, with 8 bases between them. The CDR3 has 13 residues. DNA for the CDR3: TGTGCCAGCACTGGCGGGAGCAATCAGCCCCAGCATTTT. It yields the protein CASTGGSNQPQHF.

This clone showed up just a few times. This chain joins TRBV7-2 and TRBJ2-3; TRBD2 aligns across 12 bases. V gave up 2 bases and J gave up 4 bases; unmatched junction bases: 1. This CDR3 spans 15 amino acids. Germline lookup yields CDR1 SGHTA and CDR2 FQGNSA. CDR3 loop: CASSLLAGGPDTQYF. The CDR3 DNA is TGTGCCAGCAGCTTACTAGCGGGAGGGCCAGATACGCAGTATTTT.

This clone was seen only a few times. The chain couples TRBV5-1 to TRBJ2-1; TRBD2 might be the D (5 bases). V was trimmed by 4 bases and J by 7 bases, leaving 9 bases between them. The CDR3 runs 12 residues. Germline V gene lookup returns CDR1 SGHRS and CDR2 YFSETQ. The CDR3 nucleotides read TGCGCCAGCAGCCCAACTAGAAATGAGCAGTTCTTC. It is translated as CASSPTRNEQFF.

The rearrangement uses TRBV7-9 and TRBJ1-4; D uncertain. Germline V gene sequence: CDR1 SEHNR, CDR2 FQNEAQ (reference sequence). The CDR3 is made up of 14 amino acids. Trimming took off 6 bases at V and 7 bases at J, with 15 bases between the two ends. CDR3 DNA: TGTGCCAGCAGTCCCAAGTGGTTCAGTGAAAAACTGTTTTTT. It yields the protein CASSPKWFSEKLFF.

This sequence joins TRBV29-1 and TRBJ2-7; 9 bases agree with TRBD2. V lost 4 bases to trimming and J lost 5 bases; unmatched junction nucleotides: 12. The CDR3 is 15 residues long. The V gene's germline CDR1 is SQVTM and CDR2 ANQGSEA. The CDR3 region is CSVALGSGGWDEQYF. The CDR3 region has the DNA TGCAGCGTTGCCCTAGGGAGCGGGGGGTGGGACGAGCAGTACTTC.

This chain connects TRBV7-8 to TRBJ1-1; D not certain. Germline loops: CDR1 SGHVS, CDR2 FQNEAQ. The V end lost 2 bases, the J end lost 4 bases, and 14 bases lay between the germline ends. This CDR3 is built from 15 residues. CDR3 in DNA: TGTGCCAGCAGCTTAAAGAAACCCCCCGGCACTGAAGCTTTCTTT. Its protein product is CASSLKKPPGTEAFF.

CDR3 residues: CASKLGLQNTEAFF. The CDR3 DNA follows: TGTGCCAGTAAACTTGGACTCCAGAACACTGAAGCTTTCTTT. The chain uses TRBV19 and TRBJ1-1; D gene ambiguous. The CDR3 totals 14 residues. CDR1 LNHDA and CDR2 SQIVND come from the germline V gene (reference sequence). Trimming removed 7 bases at V and 1 base at J, with 13 bases between.

There are a few counts of this clone. The chain recombines TRBV23-1 with TRBJ2-7; TRBD1 is a possible D gene (5 bases). TRBV23-1 is designated an ORF whose function remains uncertain. V was pared by 2 bases and J by 1 base, with 6 bases between. CDR3 length: 13 residues. CDR3 residues: CASSQPGSYEQYF. In DNA form, the CDR3 reads TGCGCCAGCAGTCAACCAGGGTCCTACGAGCAGTACTTC.

This clone was detected a few times. The chain recombines TRBV29-1 with TRBJ1-3; 9 positions match TRBD1. CDR1 is SQVTM, CDR2 ANQGSEA, per germline. The CDR3 contains 13 residues. Unmatched junction bases numbered 4, after V lost 6 bases and J lost 4 bases. The CDR3 coding sequence is TGCAGCGTGGGGACAGGGTACGGAAACACCATATATTTT. Protein sequence: CSVGTGYGNTIYF.

This chain joins TRBV18 and TRBJ2-3, with TRBD1 identical over 9 bases. The CDR3 consists of 15 residues. The germline V gene encodes CDR1 KGHSH and CDR2 LQKENI. Trimming cost V 6 bases and J 1 base; bases outside gene matches: 5. CDR3 amino acids: CASSRTGDGTDTQYF. The CDR3 coding sequence is TGTGCCAGCTCCCGGACAGGGGATGGCACAGATACGCAGTATTTT.

The chain is built from TRBV2 and TRBJ2-4; possible D gene TRBD2, 5 bases. Germline CDR1 and CDR2: SNHLY and FYNNEI. The CDR3 runs 17 residues. Trimming cost V 7 bases and J 5 bases, with 24 bases left between them. The CDR3 is CASKPDWSVTRENIQYF. The DNA for the CDR3 is TGTGCCAGCAAGCCTGACTGGTCCGTCACGCGGGAAAACATTCAGTACTTC.